A single sample gave rise to the 32 T cell receptor beta chains below, sequenced in a study of control samples from healthy donors and cancer patients. Measured with immunoSEQ multiplex PCR; TCRdb has only the in-frame clones, and not every one. The table has approximately 170,000 clones, approximately 94% seen once. Sequenced material: blood. The receptors were sampled from a man under 40 in good health.

The CDR3 is CATWGGLRRPSYEQYF. The DNA for the CDR3 is TGTGCCACCTGGGGGGGGCTCAGGAGACCCTCCTACGAGCAGTACTTC. The chain uses TRBV19 and TRBJ2-7; tentative D call: TRBD2 (7 bases). Deletions cut 10 bases from V and 0 bases from J, with 22 bases between. Germline V gene lookup returns CDR1 LNHDA and CDR2 SQIVND (reference sequence). The CDR3 runs to 16 residues.

J is TRBJ1-2 and V is TRBV14; D is possibly TRBD1 (5 bases). The V gene's germline CDR1 is SGHDN and CDR2 FVKESK. The V gene lost 0 bases and the J gene lost 3 bases, with 8 bases spanning the gap. The CDR3 has 14 residues. CDR3 DNA: TGTGCCAGCAGCCAAGATCAGGGTGACTATGGCTACACCTTC. As protein: CASSQDQGDYGYTF.

The chain uses TRBV19 and TRBJ1-3; D may be TRBD1 (5 bases). The germline gives CDR1 LNHDA, CDR2 SQIVND (reference sequence). V lost 10 bases to trimming and J lost 0 bases, with 16 bases between them. The CDR3 is made up of 15 amino acids. In DNA form, the CDR3 reads TGTGCCACAAATCAGGGATTCGGCTCTGGAAACACCATATATTTT. This codes for CATNQGFGSGNTIYF.

The V and J genes are TRBV6-5 and TRBJ1-2; perhaps TRBD1 as D (6 bases). This CDR3 comprises 15 residues. Germline loops: CDR1 MNHEY, CDR2 SVGAGI. V was pared by 5 bases and J by 4 bases, with 17 bases between. CDR3 in DNA: TGTGCCAGCAGTCCGGACAGCGTCTGGGGCTATGGCTACACCTTC. The encoded protein is CASSPDSVWGYGYTF.

This sequence joins TRBV7-2 and TRBJ2-7; 9 bases agree with TRBD2. CDR3 length: 16 residues. CDR1 is SGHTA and CDR2 is FQGNSA in the germline V gene. The ends lost 3 bases at V and 4 bases at J; junction bases unmatched: 10. In DNA form, the CDR3 reads TGTGCCAGCAGCTTTCATAGCGGGGGCCTGTGGTACGAGCAGTACTTC. Protein sequence: CASSFHSGGLWYEQYF.

The V and J genes are TRBV6-6 and TRBJ2-7, with D possibly being TRBD1 (5 bases). Trimming cost V 4 bases and J 2 bases, with 9 bases left between them. The V gene's germline CDR1 is MNHNY and CDR2 SVGAGI (reference sequence). The CDR3 contains 13 residues. The CDR3 nucleotides are TGTGCCAGCAGTTCACAGGTAGCCTACGAGCAGTACTTC. Residues: CASSSQVAYEQYF.

V and J are TRBV27 and TRBJ2-2, with D maybe TRBD1 (5 bases). V was pared by 8 bases and J by 6 bases, with 13 bases between. Germline lookup yields CDR1 MNHEY and CDR2 SMNVEV (reference sequence). The CDR3 consists of 13 residues. The CDR3 nucleotides read TGTGCCAGCCGATTAGCAGGGCCCGGGGAGCTGTTTTTT. Translating gives CASRLAGPGELFF.

This chain uses TRBV28 with TRBJ2-7; D not resolved. This CDR3 comprises 11 residues. The germline V and J ends were trimmed by 2 bases and 7 bases, with 6 bases remaining between them. Germline CDR1 is MDHEN and CDR2 is SYDVKM. The chain's CDR3 is CASSLLAEQYF. Here the CDR3 DNA reads TGTGCCAGCAGTTTACTGGCTGAGCAGTACTTC.

In its sample, this clone was seen once. The chain carries TRBV15 and TRBJ1-1, with 7 bases lining up with TRBD1. The J segment lost 1 base and the V segment lost 7 bases, leaving 6 bases of the junction unmatched. This CDR3 contains 14 residues. Looked up from germline, CDR1 is LNHNV and CDR2 is YYDKDF (reference sequence). In nucleotides, the CDR3 is TGTGCCACCAACAGGGACAGATGGAACACTGAAGCTTTCTTT. Its translation is CATNRDRWNTEAFF.

This chain joins TRBV15 and TRBJ2-3; D is undetermined. CDR1 is LNHNV and CDR2 is YYDKDF in the germline V gene (reference sequence). This CDR3 spans 14 amino acids. Trimming took off 4 bases at V and 0 bases at J, with 8 bases between the two ends. The CDR3 loop is CATSTGRSTDTQYF. DNA for the CDR3: TGTGCCACCAGCACCGGACGGAGCACAGATACGCAGTATTTT.

This clone was observed a single time. The chain has TRBV27 and TRBJ1-2, with 8 bases fitting TRBD1. The germline V gene encodes CDR1 MNHEY and CDR2 SMNVEV (reference sequence). CDR3 length equals 14 residues. The J segment lost 5 bases and the V segment lost 5 bases, leaving 7 bases of the junction unmatched. As DNA, the CDR3 is TGTGCCAGCAGTAGTCTGGGGACAGGTTATGGCTACACCTTC. It codes for CASSSLGTGYGYTF.

J is TRBJ1-4 and V is TRBV5-1; D gene uncertain. CDR3 length: 15 residues. V was pared by 0 bases and J by 4 bases, with 10 bases between. The V gene's germline CDR1 is SGHRS and CDR2 YFSETQ. Here the CDR3 reads CASSLEPNGNEKLFF. In DNA form, the CDR3 reads TGCGCCAGCAGCTTGGAACCGAATGGTAATGAAAAACTGTTTTTT. The variable domain in full, completed from reference TRBV5-1 and TRBJ1-4, reads KAGVTQTPRYLIKTRGQQVTLSCSPISGHRSVSWYQQTPGQGLQFLFEYFSETQRNKGNFPGRFSGRQFSNSRSEMNVSTLELGDSALYLCASSLEPNGNEKLFFGSGTQLSVL.

The chain is built from TRBV6-2 or TRBV6-3 and TRBJ1-2; possible D gene TRBD1, 6 bases. The CDR3 length is 17 residues. Trimming left V 0 bases short and J 0 bases short, with 14 bases between. Germline values: CDR1 MNHEY, CDR2 SVGEGT. The CDR3 sequence is CASSYSGAGPSNYGYTF. CDR3 nucleotide sequence: TGTGCCAGCAGTTACTCGGGGGCAGGCCCTTCTAACTATGGCTACACCTTC.

The chain carries TRBV5-1 and TRBJ1-2; 9 nucleotides line up with TRBD1. The germline V gene encodes CDR1 SGHRS and CDR2 YFSETQ. This CDR3 is built from 15 residues. Trimming cost V 0 bases and J 6 bases; bases outside gene matches: 6. The CDR3 reads CASSLGDRAENGYTF. In DNA form, the CDR3 reads TGCGCCAGCAGCTTGGGGGACAGGGCTGAGAATGGCTACACCTTC.

The chain is built from TRBV6-5 and TRBJ2-5; the D is unclear. Germline V lookup: CDR1 MNHEY, CDR2 SVGAGI. The CDR3 is made up of 15 amino acids. V lost 8 bases and J 7 bases, leaving 23 bases between the germline ends. CDR3 sequence: CASCTSPVSAPTQYF. The CDR3 nucleotides are TGTGCCAGCTGTACATCTCCCGTTTCGGCTCCGACCCAGTACTTC.

This chain joins TRBV27 and TRBJ1-1; possible D gene TRBD1, 6 bases. Germline V gene lookup returns CDR1 MNHEY and CDR2 SMNVEV (reference sequence). CDR3 size: 16 residues. Trimming left V 7 bases short and J 7 bases short, with 25 bases between. CDR3: CASTSTAGGVYNEAFF. The DNA of the CDR3 is TGTGCCAGCACCTCTACGGCGGGGGGCGTGTATAATGAAGCTTTCTTT.

This chain joins TRBV12-3 or TRBV12-4 and TRBJ1-4; TRBD1 aligns across 8 bases. Losses at the gene ends were 3 bases for V and 10 bases for J; bases not matched to a gene: 4. This CDR3 is 13 amino acids long. Here the CDR3 DNA reads TGTGCCAGCAGTTTGTCTGACAGGGGAAAACTGTTTTTT. Translating it yields CASSLSDRGKLFF.

The DNA of the CDR3 is TGCGCCAGCAGCCCGGGACACCGGTATGAAGCTTTCTTT. The encoded protein is CASSPGHRYEAFF. The genes are TRBV10-2 and TRBJ1-1; possible D gene TRBD1, 6 bases. The CDR3 loop spans 13 amino acids. Germline CDR1 reads WSHSY; CDR2 reads SAAADI. The germline V and J ends were trimmed by 6 bases and 7 bases, with 15 bases remaining between them.

The rearrangement links TRBV5-1 to TRBJ2-3; the match to TRBD2 covers 12 bases. After removal of 3 bases from V and 4 bases from J, the junction contained 3 bases not matched to a gene. This CDR3 spans 15 amino acids. The germline gives CDR1 SGHRS, CDR2 YFSETQ. CDR3 sequence reads: CASSSTSGSADTQYF. Written as DNA, the CDR3 is TGCGCCAGCAGCTCGACTAGCGGGAGTGCAGATACGCAGTATTTT.

The V and J genes are TRBV6-5 and TRBJ1-2, with 8 bases fitting TRBD1. The junction had 3 bases not matched to a gene; V was cut back by 5 bases and J by 4 bases. The CDR3 totals 13 residues. CDR1 and CDR2 (germline): MNHEY, SVGAGI. The CDR3 sequence: CASSTGGGYGYTF. In DNA, the CDR3 is TGTGCCAGCAGTACAGGGGGAGGCTATGGCTACACCTTC.

Written as DNA, the CDR3 is TGTGCCAGCAGTGAAGCGCGTAACCTAGCCAAAAACATTCAGTACTTC. Protein sequence: CASSEARNLAKNIQYF. The gene calls are TRBV2 and TRBJ2-4; D remains unclear. Looked up from germline, CDR1 is SNHLY and CDR2 is FYNNEI. The CDR3 extends over 16 amino acids. Deletions cut 0 bases from V and 0 bases from J, with 9 bases between. The full variable domain, completed using reference TRBV2 and TRBJ2-4, is EPEVTQTPSHQVTQMGQEVILRCVPISNHLYFYWYRQILGQKVEFLVSFYNNEISEKSEIFDDQFSVERPDGSNFTLKIRSTKLEDSAMYFCASSEARNLAKNIQYFGAGTRLSVL.

This chain links TRBV4-3 with TRBJ2-1, with 9 bases aligning to TRBD2. V lost 8 bases, J lost 9 bases, and 20 bases stayed unmatched. CDR3 length equals 17 residues. CDR1 LGHNA and CDR2 YSLEER come from the germline V gene. The CDR3 protein is CASGGAAAGGPVSEQFF. As DNA, the CDR3 is TGCGCCAGCGGGGGAGCTGCGGCGGGGGGGCCCGTCAGTGAGCAGTTCTTC.

The CDR3: CASSLGSRTEAFF. The CDR3 bases are TGTGCCAGCAGCTTAGGAAGCCGCACTGAAGCTTTCTTT. The V call is TRBV7-6, the J call TRBJ1-1; D remains ambiguous. Germline V gives CDR1 SGHVS, CDR2 FNYEAQ. This CDR3 is 13 amino acids long. Trimming stripped 1 base from V and 4 bases from J, with 7 bases between.

V is TRBV19 and J is TRBJ1-2; D is unresolved. V gave up 3 bases and J gave up 0 bases, with 14 bases separating them. The CDR3 runs 16 residues. Germline V gene sequence: CDR1 LNHDA, CDR2 SQIVND (reference sequence). CDR3 region: CASSMGSGLTNYGYTF. CDR3 bases: TGTGCCAGTAGTATGGGGTCGGGTCTAACTAACTATGGCTACACCTTC.

The chain links TRBV2 to TRBJ1-2; D not certain. The V and J ends lost 4 bases and 0 bases respectively, with 9 bases between them. This CDR3 spans 14 amino acids. Germline V lookup: CDR1 SNHLY, CDR2 FYNNEI. The CDR3 bases are TGTGCCAGCAGTGCGACAAAAACTAACTATGGCTACACCTTC. Translation gives CASSATKTNYGYTF. The full variable domain, with the rest looked up from reference TRBV2 and TRBJ1-2, is EPEVTQTPSHQVTQMGQEVILRCVPISNHLYFYWYRQILGQKVEFLVSFYNNEISEKSEIFDDQFSVERPDGSNFTLKIRSTKLEDSAMYFCASSATKTNYGYTFGSGTRLTVV.

This clone was detected once. This sequence joins TRBV4-3 and TRBJ2-7; D gene unclear. The CDR3 length is 15 residues. V lost 1 base and J 3 bases, leaving 13 bases between the germline ends. CDR1 LGHNA and CDR2 YSLEER come from the germline V gene. The DNA of the CDR3 is TGCGCCAGCAGCCAAGGTCTAATGCCCATCTACGAGCAGTACTTC. Translation gives CASSQGLMPIYEQYF.

V gene TRBV2 combines with J gene TRBJ1-1, with no clear D. Trimming removed 6 bases from V and 5 bases from J, with 7 bases in between. In germline, CDR1 is SNHLY, CDR2 FYNNEI. The CDR3 length is 11 residues. The CDR3 loop reads CASRVQTEAFF. For the CDR3, the DNA is TGTGCCAGCAGGGTACAGACTGAAGCTTTCTTT.

The chain uses TRBV24-1 and TRBJ2-5; D is possibly TRBD1 (6 bases). Germline lookup yields CDR1 KGHDR and CDR2 SFDVKD. Trimming removed 3 bases at V and 4 bases at J, with 14 bases between. The CDR3 is 15 amino acids. The CDR3 loop is CATSDETGRGETQYF. In nucleotides, the CDR3 is TGTGCCACCAGTGATGAGACAGGACGAGGAGAGACCCAGTACTTC.

The gene calls are TRBV2 and TRBJ1-1; a weak D match, TRBD1 (6 bases). Trimming shortened V by 6 bases and J by 0 bases, and 14 bases separated the two germline ends. From germline, CDR1 is SNHLY and CDR2 FYNNEI. The CDR3 is 15 residues long. The CDR3 nucleotides are TGTGCCAGCAGAGGGAAGACAGGACTGAACACTGAAGCTTTCTTT. It encodes CASRGKTGLNTEAFF.

V usage is TRBV5-1 and J usage is TRBJ2-3; 7 nucleotides match TRBD2. Germline loops: CDR1 SGHRS, CDR2 YFSETQ. Unmatched junction bases numbered 8, after V lost 2 bases and J lost 5 bases. The CDR3 runs 15 residues. The CDR3 sequence: CASSLLARLGDTQYF. In DNA form, the CDR3 reads TGCGCCAGCAGCTTACTAGCGCGACTGGGAGATACGCAGTATTTT.

This chain joins TRBV19 and TRBJ1-2; 9 bases fit TRBD1. The germline V gene has CDR1 LNHDA and CDR2 SQIVND (reference sequence). The CDR3 has 14 amino acids. Losses at the gene ends were 9 bases for V and 4 bases for J; bases not matched to a gene: 9. The CDR3 loop reads CASRDRELVYGYTF. The DNA of the CDR3 is TGTGCCAGCCGGGACAGGGAGCTGGTCTATGGCTACACCTTC.

Turning to this clone: Other DNA sequences in the sample encode the same CDR3. V gene TRBV19 combines with J gene TRBJ2-3; TRBD2 might be the D (6 bases). The V end was cut by 8 bases, the J end by 0 bases, with 9 bases between. In germline, CDR1 is LNHDA, CDR2 SQIVND (reference sequence). The CDR3 consists of 13 residues. The DNA of the CDR3 is TGTGCCAGTTCCGGGAGCAGCACAGATACGCAGTATTTT. Translating gives CASSGSSTDTQYF.